The rows below give T cell receptor beta chains drawn from one sample of a study of T cells after yellow fever vaccination. TCRdb reprocessed the 5' RACE reads via MiXCR and lists one record per CDR3 protein. The repertoire consists of 300,000 or so distinct CDR3 sequences, with approximately 12% occurring once and the leading ten covering around 0.49%. Sample: CD4+ T cells sorted from PBMCs, taken 45 days after the yellow fever booster vaccination. These receptors were taken from a man between 25 and 39 years old who received the YFV17D yellow fever vaccine. Each CDR3 is given with its conserved first and last residue. The D gene is left open where the match is weak. Part of the rows lack a size; the others show once, few, many or a class for expanded clones.

>-|-|TRBJ2-6|TRBV19
TGTGCCAGTAGTACGCCAGGGTCCTCTGGGGCCAACGTCCTGACTTTC
CASSTPGSSGANVLTF
>TRBD2|-|TRBJ2-3|TRBV7-9
TGTGCCAGCAGCGCCGGACTAGGTAGCACAGATACGCAGTATTTT
CASSAGLGSTDTQYF
>TRBD2|-|TRBJ2-7|TRBV7-8
TGTGCCAGCAGCCGAACAAGCGGGAGTTTCTACGAGCAGTACTTC
CASSRTSGSFYEQYF
>TRBD1|few|TRBJ2-7|TRBV6-5
TGTGCCAGCAGATTACAACCGGGACAGGGTGTCGGCGGGAGTGAGTACTTC
CASRLQPGQGVGGSEYF
>-|many|TRBJ2-7|TRBV5-1
TGCGCCAGCAGCTTGGACTCGCCCTACGAGCAGTACTTC
CASSLDSPYEQYF
>-|-|TRBJ2-1|TRBV4-3
TGCGCCAGCAGCCAGGCTAGCTATTTCGATGAGCAGTTCTTC
CASSQASYFDEQFF
>TRBD1|-|TRBJ2-1|TRBV25-1
TGTGCCAGCAGTGACCCGGGACAGGGGGGGAATGAGCAGTTCTTC
CASSDPGQGGNEQFF
>-|few|TRBJ2-7|TRBV20-1
TGCAGTGTAGCGGGACAGGGAGACTACGAGCAGTACTTC
CSVAGQGDYEQYF
>TRBD2|few|TRBJ2-1|TRBV5-1
TGCGCCAGCAGCCGGGAGGGCCAGGGTCCTACAGATGAGCAGTTCTTC
CASSREGQGPTDEQFF
>-|once|TRBJ2-7|TRBV10-3
TGTGCCAGTACCCAGCGGTATACCTACGAGCAGTACTTC
CASTQRYTYEQYF
>-|few|TRBJ2-1|TRBV12-3/TRBV12-4
TGTGCCAGCAGTTTGGCCCAGAGCTCCTACAATGAGCAGTTCTTC
CASSLAQSSYNEQFF
>-|few|TRBJ2-3|TRBV2
TGTGCCAGCGAGGGCTCCCCCGGAGATACGCAGTATTTT
CASEGSPGDTQYF
>TRBD2|-|TRBJ2-1|TRBV5-1
TGCGCCAGCAGATCCGGGACTACTACCTACAATGAGCAGTTCTTC
CASRSGTTTYNEQFF
>-|few|TRBJ1-1|TRBV4-3
TGCGCCAGCAGCCAAGATACTTTAGTTGAAGCTTTCTTT
CASSQDTLVEAFF
>TRBD2|-|TRBJ2-1|TRBV12-3/TRBV12-4
TGTGCCAGCAGCGGACTAGCGGGAGGGTCCTCCTACAATGAGCAGTTCTTC
CASSGLAGGSSYNEQFF
>TRBD2|few|TRBJ2-7|TRBV4-3
TGCGCCAGCAGCCAAGATCGATATTCCAGCGGGATTTCCTACGAGCAGTACTTC
CASSQDRYSSGISYEQYF
>TRBD1|-|TRBJ2-2|TRBV25-1
TGTGCCAGCGTAGGACAGGGGATCGGCACCGGGGAGCTGTTTTTT
CASVGQGIGTGELFF
>-|-|TRBJ1-1|TRBV28
TGTGCCAGCAGGCTCACAATGAACACTGAAGCTTTCTTT
CASRLTMNTEAFF
>-|-|TRBJ2-5|TRBV20-1
TGCAGTGCTAGAATAGGACCGGGACCTAAAGAGACCCAGTACTTC
CSARIGPGPKETQYF
>-|few|TRBJ1-2|TRBV28
TGTGCCAGCAGTTTATCGCAGAAGGGGTTTGGCTACACCTTC
CASSLSQKGFGYTF
>TRBD1|-|TRBJ1-6|TRBV30
TGTGCCTGGGGCCCAGGGGGCGGCAGGTCACCCCTCCACTTT
CAWGPGGGRSPLHF
>-|-|TRBJ2-2|TRBV6-2/TRBV6-3
TGTGCCAGCAGCTTCAGGGGTTGGTCCGGGGAGCTGTTTTTT
CASSFRGWSGELFF
>-|many|TRBJ1-1|TRBV20-1
TGCAGTGCTCCCTCCCAGCCGCACACTGAAGCTTTCTTT
CSAPSQPHTEAFF
>-|few|TRBJ2-3|TRBV5-1
TGCGCCAGCAGCTTGGACTACTCGGTAAATACGCAGTATTTT
CASSLDYSVNTQYF
>-|few|TRBJ2-2|TRBV5-6
TGTGCCAGCAGCTCGGGACTTTCTACCGGGGAGCTGTTTTTT
CASSSGLSTGELFF
>-|few|TRBJ2-2|TRBV19
TGTGCCAGTCGATCGGGGGGCGGCACCGGGGAGCTGTTTTTT
CASRSGGGTGELFF
>-|once|TRBJ2-7|TRBV4-3
TGCGCCAGCAGCCAAGAGTCGGGGGACGAGCAGTACTTC
CASSQESGDEQYF
>TRBD1|few|TRBJ2-5|TRBV7-6
TGTGCCAGCAGTTACGACAGGGGAAAGACCCAGTACTTC
CASSYDRGKTQYF
>-|-|TRBJ1-2|TRBV24-1
TGTGCCGCTTCGCGCTCGGGCGATGGCTACACCTTC
CAASRSGDGYTF
>TRBD2|many|TRBJ2-3|TRBV20-1
TGCAGTGCTAGACGGGGCGGGAGTGGAGAAGATACGCAGTATTTT
CSARRGGSGEDTQYF
>-|few|TRBJ2-1|TRBV27
TGTGCCAGCAGTTTGGGGTCTAGGGGCAATGAGCAGTTCTTC
CASSLGSRGNEQFF
>-|few|TRBJ2-7|TRBV20-1
TGCAGTGCTAGCGCGGCTGCCTCCTACGAGCAGTACTTC
CSASAAASYEQYF